This T cell receptor beta chain was documented in a study of Graves' ophthalmopathy and Graves' hyperthyroidism. Amplifying from RNA transcripts, the study obtained TCR beta CDR3 regions. RT-PCR with HTBI primers came first, then second-round multiplex PCR. TCRdb re-analysed the multiplex PCR reads in MiXCR, keeping a single row per CDR3 protein. This repertoire shows around 1,000,000 distinct CDR3 sequences, about two fifths found once; its top ten account for around 10%. The germline CDR1 and CDR2 sequences are LNHDA and SQIVND (reference sequence). The V gene end was trimmed by 6 bases and the J gene end by 4 bases; junction bases not matched to a gene: 3. The CDR3 is 14 amino acids. Certain patients, namely those with other autoimmune diseases, uncontrolled infections, pregnancy or lactation, were excluded. Clinicians diagnosed using symptoms, serum thyroxine, TRAb, thyroid ultrasound and orbital computed tomography.

What was sequenced was peripheral blood or thyroid tissue (not recorded which). The chain is built from TRBV19 and TRBJ2-2; 9 bases line up with TRBD2. This clonotype was sampled from an adult man with Graves' hyperthyroidism. The CDR3 reads CASRQRGATGELFF. The CDR3 region has the DNA TGTGCCAGTAGACAGCGGGGGGCCACCGGGGAGCTGTTTTTT.